Listed below are T cell receptor beta chains from one sample, sequenced in a study of blood T cell repertoires in COVID-19. Sequenced by immunoSEQ multiplex PCR; TCRdb stores in-frame clones only, minus some. The sample shows about 180,000 clones, around nine tenths of them seen only once. The sequenced material came from peripheral blood. All receptors derive from a woman in her 70s with COVID-19, enrolled during active disease. Both conserved end residues are part of each CDR3. D genes are given only for firm matches. Part of the rows lack a size; the others show once, few, many or a class for expanded clones.

V	size	J	D	CDR3	DNA
TRBV7-9	NA	TRBJ1-1	NA	CASSPITGLASSRFF	TGTGCCAGCAGCCCGATTACAGGGTTAGCATCCTCTAGGTTCTTT
TRBV4-2	NA	TRBJ1-2	TRBD1	CASSQEGGSSYGYTF	TGTGCCAGCAGCCAAGAAGGGGGCTCGAGCTATGGCTACACCTTC
TRBV4-1	NA	TRBJ1-2	TRBD1	CASSQRQGNYGYTF	TGCGCCAGCAGCCAGAGACAGGGGAACTATGGCTACACCTTC
TRBV7-9	NA	TRBJ2-1	NA	CASSPRLVGNEQFF	TGTGCCAGCAGCCCGCGACTCGTGGGCAATGAGCAGTTCTTC
TRBV5-4	NA	TRBJ1-1	NA	CASSLDWRVNTEAFF	TGTGCCAGCAGCTTGGATTGGAGGGTTAACACTGAAGCTTTCTTT
TRBV10-3	once	TRBJ2-3	NA	CAIREMGTDTQYF	TGTGCCATCCGGGAGATGGGCACAGATACGCAGTATTTT
TRBV19	NA	TRBJ2-3	NA	CASSRQGTDTQYF	TGTGCCAGTAGTAGGCAGGGCACAGATACGCAGTATTTT
TRBV6-5	NA	TRBJ2-7	TRBD1	CASSRDREYEQYF	TGTGCCAGCAGCCGGGACAGGGAATACGAGCAGTACTTC
TRBV2	NA	TRBJ2-2	NA	CASRGGQKYTGELFF	TGTGCCAGCAGGGGGGGACAGAAATATACCGGGGAGCTGTTTTTT
TRBV28	NA	TRBJ2-2	TRBD1	CASSGQGGVSGELFF	TGTGCCAGCAGTGGACAGGGGGGAGTTTCCGGGGAGCTGTTTTTT
TRBV12-3/TRBV12-4	NA	TRBJ2-7	NA	CASSFGPHEQYF	TGTGCCAGCAGTTTTGGCCCCCACGAGCAGTACTTC
TRBV11-1	NA	TRBJ2-7	NA	CASSRGSPWQYF	TGTGCCAGCAGCCGAGGGTCCCCCTGGCAGTACTTC
TRBV5-4	NA	TRBJ2-3	NA	CASSLGSGADTQYF	TGTGCCAGCAGCTTGGGGTCGGGGGCAGATACGCAGTATTTT
TRBV28	NA	TRBJ1-1	NA	CASINLRSEAFF	TGTGCCAGCATCAATCTCCGGTCTGAAGCTTTCTTT
TRBV5-5	NA	TRBJ1-6	TRBD1	CASSTRQGKEPPLHF	TGTGCCAGCAGCACCCGACAGGGCAAGGAGCCACCCCTCCACTTT
TRBV3-1/TRBV3-2	NA	TRBJ2-7	TRBD1	CASSNRGLPSYEQYF	TGTGCCAGCAGCAACAGGGGCCTTCCCTCCTACGAGCAGTACTTC
TRBV24-1	NA	TRBJ2-1	TRBD2	CATSDRRGASYNEQFF	TGTGCCACCAGTGATCGGCGGGGGGCATCATACAATGAGCAGTTCTTC
TRBV10-3	NA	TRBJ2-5	TRBD2	CAISAGLAGTDQETQYF	TGTGCCATCAGTGCAGGACTAGCGGGGACCGACCAAGAGACCCAGTACTTC
TRBV12-3/TRBV12-4	NA	TRBJ1-1	NA	CASRLAGNTEAFF	TGTGCCAGCAGGCTCGCAGGGAACACTGAAGCTTTCTTT
TRBV11-1	NA	TRBJ1-2	NA	CASSRDFRYGYTF	TGTGCCAGCAGCCGGGATTTTCGCTATGGCTACACCTTC
TRBV2	NA	TRBJ1-1	TRBD1	CASSSGQIYTEAFF	TGTGCCAGCAGTTCGGGACAGATTTACACTGAAGCTTTCTTT
TRBV5-1	NA	TRBJ2-7	NA	CASSLAGGVYEQYF	TGCGCCAGCAGCTTGGCTGGGGGCGTATACGAGCAGTACTTC
TRBV9	NA	TRBJ2-2	NA	CASSVNSPGELFF	TGTGCCAGCAGCGTTAATTCTCCCGGGGAGCTGTTTTTT